This T cell receptor (beta chain) is drawn from a study of blood T cell repertoires in COVID-19. Trimming at V came to 3 bases and at J to 0 bases, leaving 3 bases not matched to a gene. This CDR3 contains 15 residues. The V gene's germline CDR1 is SGDLS and CDR2 YYNGEE. Methods used by the authors: How many nucleated cells were present was estimated from reference gene primer amplification. Profiled with immunoSEQ multiplex PCR; TCRdb holds only in-frame clones, not every one. The DNA was the basis for D and trimming; V, J and clone size are from that table. This table holds tens of thousands of clones, roughly 76% found once.

Sequenced: peripheral blood. The rearrangement links TRBV9 to TRBJ2-3; 8 bases fit TRBD1. The TCR originated in a woman aged 55 to 70 with acute or convalescent COVID-19. CDR3 nucleotide sequence: TGTGCCAGCAGCGCGCAGGGGGCGAGCACAGATACGCAGTATTTT. Protein product: CASSAQGASTDTQYF.